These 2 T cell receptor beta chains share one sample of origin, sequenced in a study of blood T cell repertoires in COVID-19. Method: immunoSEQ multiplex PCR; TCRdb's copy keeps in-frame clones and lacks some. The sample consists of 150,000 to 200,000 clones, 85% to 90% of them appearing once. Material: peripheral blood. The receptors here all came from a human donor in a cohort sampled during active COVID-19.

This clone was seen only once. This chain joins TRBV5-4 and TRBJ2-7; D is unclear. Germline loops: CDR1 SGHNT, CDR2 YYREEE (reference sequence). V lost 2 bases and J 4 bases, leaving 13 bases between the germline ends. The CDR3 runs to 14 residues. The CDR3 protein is CASSLRTQAYEQYF. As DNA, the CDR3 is TGTGCCAGCAGCTTAAGAACTCAGGCGTACGAGCAGTACTTC.

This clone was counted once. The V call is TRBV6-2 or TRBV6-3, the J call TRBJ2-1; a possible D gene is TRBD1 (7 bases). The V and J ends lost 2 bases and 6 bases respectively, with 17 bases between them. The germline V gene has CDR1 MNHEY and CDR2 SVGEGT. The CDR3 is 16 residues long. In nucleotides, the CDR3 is TGTGCCAGCAGTTACCCAGGGGGGAGTCGAGGCAATGAGCAGTTCTTC. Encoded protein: CASSYPGGSRGNEQFF.